One sample yielded the 21 T cell receptor beta chains listed below, sequenced in a study of blood T cell repertoires in COVID-19. Profiling relied on immunoSEQ multiplex PCR, and the TCRdb table lists in-frame clones only, not all of them. The sample has 90,000 to 110,000 clones; roughly 80% are singletons. Sequenced input: peripheral blood. Receptor source: an elderly woman with acute or convalescent COVID-19.

The gene calls are TRBV5-6 and TRBJ2-2, with 7 bases aligning to TRBD1. V gave up 1 base and J gave up 4 bases; unmatched junction bases: 4. The CDR3 extends over 15 amino acids. Germline CDR1 SGHDT, CDR2 YYEEEE. The CDR3 loop reads CASSLSRGITGELFF. In DNA, the CDR3 is TGTGCCAGCAGCTTGTCCAGGGGGATCACCGGGGAGCTGTTTTTT.

V and J are TRBV19 and TRBJ2-1, with a tentative D call TRBD1 (5 bases). The germline CDR1 and CDR2 sequences are LNHDA and SQIVND (reference sequence). The V and J ends lost 8 bases and 7 bases respectively, with 12 bases between them. The length of the CDR3 is 12 residues. The CDR3 coding sequence is TGTGCCAGTCGAGACCAGGGTAATGAGCAGTTCTTC. Translating it yields CASRDQGNEQFF. The full variable domain, with the rest looked up from reference TRBV19 and TRBJ2-1, is DGGITQSPKYLFRKEGQNVTLSCEQNLNHDAMYWYRQDPGQGLRLIYYSQIVNDFQKGDIAEGYSVSREKKESFPLTVTSAQKNPTAFYLCASRDQGNEQFFGPGTRLTVL.

The chain has TRBV7-9 and TRBJ2-2; D not resolved. Germline CDR1 SEHNR, CDR2 FQNEAQ (reference sequence). Trimming took 4 bases from V and 2 from J, leaving 5 bases between them. The CDR3 consists of 13 residues. CDR3 bases: TGTGCCAGCAGCTCCTATAACACCGGGGAGCTGTTTTTT. Translated: CASSSYNTGELFF.

The chain couples TRBV5-1 to TRBJ1-1, with a possible D match to TRBD1 (5 bases). Looked up from germline, CDR1 is SGHRS and CDR2 is YFSETQ. The CDR3 totals 14 residues. With 6 bases removed from V and 4 bases from J, the gap between germline ends came to 16 bases. CDR3 residues: CASKGGLGGTEAFF. Written as DNA, the CDR3 is TGCGCCAGCAAGGGAGGACTCGGGGGCACTGAAGCTTTCTTT. The variable domain in full, completed from reference TRBV5-1 and TRBJ1-1, reads KAGVTQTPRYLIKTRGQQVTLSCSPISGHRSVSWYQQTPGQGLQFLFEYFSETQRNKGNFPGRFSGRQFSNSRSEMNVSTLELGDSALYLCASKGGLGGTEAFFGQGTRLTVV.

V and J are TRBV10-3 and TRBJ2-2; possibly TRBD1 for D (5 bases). The CDR3 has 12 residues. V lost 6 bases to trimming and J lost 5 bases, with 7 bases between them. From germline, CDR1 is ENHRY and CDR2 SYGVKD. In DNA form, the CDR3 reads TGTGCCATCAGACAGGCTACCGGGGAGCTGTTTTTT. Translation: CAIRQATGELFF.

About this clone itself: Additional DNA sequences in this sample encode the identical CDR3. The rearrangement joins TRBV7-9 to TRBJ1-1; no firm D call. The V end was cut by 6 bases, the J end by 0 bases, with 5 bases between. Germline V CDR1 and CDR2: SEHNR, FQNEAQ (reference sequence). The CDR3 contains 12 residues. CDR3 sequence (DNA): TGTGCCAGCAGTCTTATGAACACTGAAGCTTTCTTT. It yields the protein CASSLMNTEAFF.

The CDR3 nucleotides read TGCAGCGTTGCGGGGAACTACAATGAGCAGTTCTTC. It translates to CSVAGNYNEQFF. The genes are TRBV29-1 and TRBJ2-1, with D maybe TRBD2 (5 bases). CDR3 length equals 12 residues. V lost 4 bases, J lost 3 bases, and 7 bases lay in between. Germline lookup yields CDR1 SQVTM and CDR2 ANQGSEA.

The CDR3 DNA reads as TGCGCCAGCAGTGTACGCGGGAACACCGGGGAGCTGTTTTTT. This translates into CASSVRGNTGELFF. The chain recombines TRBV5-1 with TRBJ2-2; no reliable D call. This CDR3 has 14 amino acids. Germline V gives CDR1 SGHRS, CDR2 YFSETQ. The V end lost 5 bases, the J end lost 1 base, and 9 bases lay between the germline ends.

The gene calls are TRBV7-2 and TRBJ2-2, with D perhaps matching TRBD2 (6 bases). CDR1 is SGHTA, CDR2 FQGNSA, per germline. Trimming took 7 bases from V and 7 from J, leaving 22 bases between them. There are 16 residues in the CDR3. DNA of the CDR3: TGTGCCAGCACTCCGGGACGGGAGACCACCAGCGGGGAGCTGTTTTTT. Its protein product is CASTPGRETTSGELFF.

The chain combines TRBV11-2 with TRBJ2-3; D is uncertain. The CDR3 totals 14 residues. Germline CDR1 reads SGHAT; CDR2 reads FQNNGV. V was clipped by 0 bases and J by 4 bases, with 8 bases between them. The CDR3 is CASSLDPVADTQYF. CDR3 nucleotide sequence: TGTGCCAGCAGCTTAGATCCAGTTGCAGATACGCAGTATTTT.

This clone was recorded once. The CDR3 region is CASSVGGGQKQETQYF. Here the CDR3 DNA reads TGTGCCAGCAGCGTAGGAGGAGGGCAGAAGCAAGAGACCCAGTACTTC. The chain joins TRBV9 to TRBJ2-5; D may be TRBD2 (6 bases). CDR3 length: 16 residues. Trimming took off 0 bases at V and 2 bases at J, with 14 bases between the two ends. CDR1 SGDLS and CDR2 YYNGEE come from the germline V gene.

The rearrangement uses TRBV18 and TRBJ1-5; D unclear. CDR1 and CDR2 (germline): KGHSH, LQKENI. The CDR3 covers 14 residues. The V end lost 3 bases, the J end lost 3 bases, and 9 bases lay between the germline ends. The CDR3 nucleotides are TGTGCCAGCTCACCTGGGAGAGCCAATCAGCCCCAGCATTTT. Its protein product is CASSPGRANQPQHF.

The V and J genes are TRBV9 and TRBJ2-2, with D tentatively TRBD2 (6 bases). CDR3 length: 13 residues. Trimming cost V 3 bases and J 7 bases, with 10 bases left between them. Germline-derived CDR1 and CDR2 are SGDLS and YYNGEE. CDR3 in amino acids: CASSASGVGELFF. In nucleotides, the CDR3 is TGTGCCAGCAGCGCCTCGGGGGTCGGGGAGCTGTTTTTT.

This chain connects TRBV6-2 or TRBV6-3 to TRBJ2-1; no clear D. This CDR3 spans 12 amino acids. CDR1 MNHEY and CDR2 SVGEGT come from the germline V gene. V lost 6 bases and J lost 1, with 4 bases in between. CDR3 nucleotide sequence: TGTGCCAGCAGCGAGTCCTACAATGAGCAGTTCTTC. This gives the protein CASSESYNEQFF.

The chain couples TRBV10-3 to TRBJ1-1, with D tentatively TRBD1 (6 bases). Germline V lookup: CDR1 ENHRY, CDR2 SYGVKD. V was clipped by 8 bases and J by 4 bases, with 17 bases between them. The CDR3 spans 14 residues. This CDR3 is CAIGDIVQATEAFF. The CDR3 DNA follows: TGTGCCATCGGGGACATCGTCCAGGCCACTGAAGCTTTCTTT.

The chain recombines TRBV3-1 (or the pseudogene TRBV3-2) with TRBJ2-4; 9 nucleotides align to TRBD2. The CDR3 covers 14 residues. J was trimmed by 6 bases and V by 1 base; bases with no gene match: 1. The V gene's germline CDR1 is LGHDT and CDR2 YNNKEL (reference sequence). For the CDR3, the DNA is TGTGCCAGCAGCCAAGGCGGGAGGGGAAACATTCAGTACTTC. Translated, it gives CASSQGGRGNIQYF.

In regard to this clone: The same CDR3 can be traced to other DNA sequences in this sample. This rearrangement joins TRBV30 to TRBJ1-5; D is possibly TRBD1 (6 bases). Germline V gene sequence: CDR1 GTSNPN, CDR2 SVGIG (reference sequence). This CDR3 contains 13 residues. V lost 3 bases and J lost 3, with 9 bases in between. DNA for the CDR3: TGTGCCTGGAGCCGGGACATCAATCAGCCCCAGCATTTT. This codes for CAWSRDINQPQHF.

For the CDR3, the DNA is TGTGCCAGCAGCTTCGCTAGGGGGCCCCGCCTCACAGATACGCAGTATTTT. Protein product: CASSFARGPRLTDTQYF. The chain carries TRBV5-6 and TRBJ2-3, with 7 bases lining up with TRBD1. The CDR3 runs to 17 residues. Per germline, CDR1 SGHDT and CDR2 YYEEEE. V shed 2 bases, J shed 2 bases, and the junction held 11 bases outside the gene matches.

The V call is TRBV11-3, the J call TRBJ2-1; TRBD1 is a possible D gene (5 bases). Germline CDR1 reads SGHNT; CDR2 reads YENEEA. The CDR3 spans 12 residues. With 4 bases removed from V and 7 bases from J, the gap between germline ends came to 8 bases. CDR3 in DNA: TGTGCCAGCAGCTCCAGGGAAAATGAGCAGTTCTTC. Protein sequence: CASSSRENEQFF.

This clone was seen a few times. The V gene is TRBV7-9, the J gene TRBJ2-1, with D perhaps TRBD1 (6 bases). The CDR3 has 13 residues. V was shortened by 4 bases and J by 9 bases, with 13 bases between the two germline ends. Germline values: CDR1 SEHNR, CDR2 FQNEAQ (reference sequence). The CDR3 nucleotides read TGTGCCAGCAGCTCAACCCAGGGGATTGAGCAGTTCTTC. This codes for CASSSTQGIEQFF.

This chain connects TRBV28 to TRBJ2-5; D possibly corresponds to TRBD1 (5 bases). Germline V lookup: CDR1 MDHEN, CDR2 SYDVKM. The CDR3 is 15 amino acids. The V end was cut by 4 bases, the J end by 2 bases, with 14 bases between. The CDR3 here is CASSSQGIGQETQYF. CDR3 sequence (DNA): TGTGCCAGCAGTTCTCAGGGTATCGGACAAGAGACCCAGTACTTC.